This record covers a single T cell receptor beta chain. Template material for TCR beta VDJ and CDR3 profiling consisted of genomic DNA. TCRdb fed the reads into MiXCR, producing one record per CDR3 protein. The sample lists around 400,000 distinct CDR3 sequences; roughly 64% were seen once. The sample originates from a study of CD8+CD57+ T cells in acquired aplastic anemia. The specimen was sorted CD4+, CD8+, or CD8+CD57+ T cells (not recorded which) from PBMCs. The origin of this receptor is a human donor in good health, serving as a control.

The CDR3 coding sequence is TGTGACCGCCGATTGGCCCGGAAATCCTACGAGCAGTACTTC. This sequence encodes CDRRLARKSYEQYF. The chain couples TRBV2 to TRBJ2-7; D is uncertain. This CDR3 region has 14 residues. Germline-derived CDR1 and CDR2 are SNHLY and FYNNEI.